This passage covers 29 T cell receptor beta chains from one sample sequenced in a study of cytomegalovirus exposure and HLA in healthy donors. PCR employed 60 Vbeta and 13 Jbeta primers. Assay: immunoSEQ multiplex PCR; the TCRdb copy retains only in-frame clones and omits some. Counted here are 68,000 or so clones, over 75% occurring once; the ten biggest clones make up about 4.5%. Sample: PBMCs. The receptors shown here come from a woman younger than 45 in good health and CMV-seronegative.

The chain combines TRBV5-4 with TRBJ2-7, with TRBD2 identical over 9 bases. The CDR3 is 15 amino acids. Per the germline V gene, CDR1 is SGHNT and CDR2 is YYREEE (reference sequence). The V gene end was trimmed by 1 base and the J gene end by 6 bases; junction bases not matched to a gene: 8. CDR3: CASSLPRGRAGEQYF. CDR3 sequence (DNA): TGTGCCAGCAGCTTGCCGCGCGGGAGGGCCGGCGAGCAGTACTTC.

This clone was counted a few times. The chain recombines TRBV19 with TRBJ1-4, with D tentatively TRBD1 (6 bases). CDR3 length: 11 amino acids. Per germline, CDR1 LNHDA and CDR2 SQIVND (reference sequence). The chain's CDR3 is CASAQGEKLFF. The CDR3 DNA reads as TGTGCGTCAGCCCAGGGGGAAAAACTGTTTTTT.

The gene calls are TRBV9 and TRBJ1-4; 9 bases fit TRBD1. With 4 bases clipped from V and 8 bases from J, the junction kept 9 bases outside the gene matches. This CDR3 is 15 amino acids long. Per germline, CDR1 SGDLS and CDR2 YYNGEE. The CDR3: CASSPRTGVGEKLFF. The CDR3 DNA sequence: TGTGCCAGCAGCCCCAGGACAGGGGTAGGGGAAAAACTGTTTTTT.

The rearrangement joins TRBV9 to TRBJ2-2, with D maybe TRBD2 (6 bases). The CDR3 runs 14 residues. The V and J ends lost 2 bases and 9 bases respectively, with 14 bases between them. Germline CDR1 is SGDLS and CDR2 is YYNGEE. In DNA form, the CDR3 reads TGTGCCAGCAGCGTGACGGAGGGCTCCAGGGAGCTGTTTTTT. It is translated as CASSVTEGSRELFF.

The chain has TRBV14 and TRBJ2-3; D possibly corresponds to TRBD2 (5 bases). V lost 4 bases and J 3 bases, leaving 14 bases between the germline ends. This CDR3 comprises 15 residues. Germline CDR1 SGHDN, CDR2 FVKESK. The CDR3 nucleotides read TGTGCCAGCAGCCGGTGGTCCGGGATAACAGATACGCAGTATTTT. Its protein is CASSRWSGITDTQYF.

The chain has TRBV30 and TRBJ1-2; the D gene is possibly TRBD1 (5 bases). V dropped 4 bases and J dropped 4 bases, with 16 bases sitting between them. The germline V gene encodes CDR1 GTSNPN and CDR2 SVGIG (reference sequence). The CDR3 loop spans 14 amino acids. This CDR3 is CAWTSRVLSYGYTF. The CDR3 DNA reads TGTGCCTGGACCAGCAGGGTGCTCAGCTATGGCTACACCTTC.

The chain recombines TRBV29-1 with TRBJ2-5; D possibly corresponds to TRBD2 (5 bases). Germline-derived CDR1 and CDR2 are SQVTM and ANQGSEA. Trimming stripped 3 bases from V and 0 bases from J, with 11 bases between. This CDR3 is built from 14 residues. CDR3 residues: CSVESAGYQETQYF. CDR3 sequence (DNA): TGCAGCGTTGAGTCGGCGGGCTACCAAGAGACCCAGTACTTC. The whole variable domain, filled in from reference TRBV29-1 and TRBJ2-5, reads SAVISQKPSRDICQRGTSLTIQCQVDSQVTMMFWYRQQPGQSLTLIATANQGSEATYESGFVIDKFPISRPNLTFSTLTVSNMSPEDSSIYLCSVESAGYQETQYFGPGTRLLVL.

The gene calls are TRBV7-2 and TRBJ2-5; possibly TRBD2 for D (7 bases). The ends were cut back, 0 bases at V and 0 bases at J, with 8 bases in the middle. Looked up from germline, CDR1 is SGHTA and CDR2 is FQGNSA. The CDR3 spans 15 residues. CDR3 loop: CASSLAGGHQETQYF. As DNA, the CDR3 is TGTGCCAGCAGCTTAGCGGGGGGGCACCAAGAGACCCAGTACTTC.

The V gene is TRBV5-6, the J gene TRBJ1-1; unclear D gene. The CDR3 runs to 13 residues. V was pared by 3 bases and J by 5 bases, with 11 bases between. Germline V CDR1 and CDR2: SGHDT, YYEEEE. The DNA for the CDR3 is TGTGCCAGCAGCTCCAGATTAGCGACTGAAGCTTTCTTT. It is translated as CASSSRLATEAFF.

The chain employs TRBV29-1 and TRBJ1-2; 9 bases agree with TRBD1. Germline-derived CDR1 and CDR2 are SQVTM and ANQGSEA. The CDR3 length is 13 residues. V shed 6 bases, J shed 8 bases, and the junction held 10 bases outside the gene matches. In nucleotides, the CDR3 is TGCAGCGTGGCCCCGGACAGGGGCTGGGGCTACACCTTC. It encodes CSVAPDRGWGYTF.

The chain has TRBV10-2 and TRBJ1-6; D may be TRBD1 (6 bases). CDR1 and CDR2 (germline): WSHSY, SAAADI. V shed 6 bases and J shed 1 base, with 16 bases lying between them. The CDR3 length is 17 residues. The CDR3 sequence is CASSPQGRGSYNSPLHF. DNA for the CDR3: TGCGCCAGCAGCCCTCAGGGGAGGGGGTCCTATAATTCACCCCTCCACTTT.

CDR3 region: CAISEIQGNTEAFF. For the CDR3, the DNA is TGTGCCATCAGTGAAATACAGGGGAACACTGAAGCTTTCTTT. The chain carries TRBV10-3 and TRBJ1-1; D may be TRBD1 (6 bases). Trimming removed 3 bases from V and 1 base from J, with 9 bases in between. This CDR3 has 14 amino acids. Germline CDR1 and CDR2: ENHRY and SYGVKD.

This sequence joins TRBV7-9 and TRBJ2-5; 7 nucleotides align to TRBD2. Germline V gives CDR1 SEHNR, CDR2 FQNEAQ (reference sequence). J lost 1 base, V lost 5 bases, and 4 bases had no gene match. The CDR3 consists of 14 residues. CDR3 DNA: TGTGCCAGCAGCGTAGGGACTACCCAAGAGACCCAGTACTTC. It yields the protein CASSVGTTQETQYF.

The rearrangement uses TRBV5-6 and TRBJ2-1; D is unclear. Deletions cut 4 bases from V and 6 bases from J, with 5 bases between. Germline loops: CDR1 SGHDT, CDR2 YYEEEE. The CDR3 consists of 11 residues. The CDR3 DNA is TGTGCCAGCAGCCTAGGCAATGAGCAGTTCTTC. Translation gives CASSLGNEQFF.

This clone was counted only a few times. The chain employs TRBV28 and TRBJ1-5; maybe TRBD1 (5 bases). The CDR3 consists of 15 residues. Germline V gene sequence: CDR1 MDHEN, CDR2 SYDVKM. V dropped 6 bases and J dropped 3 bases, with 15 bases sitting between them. CDR3 nucleotide sequence: TGTGCCAGCAGCGTCGGCGGTGGGGCCAATCAGCCCCAGCATTTT. Protein: CASSVGGGANQPQHF.

In DNA, the CDR3 is TGTGCCAGCTCCCCAGCGGGGGGCTACGAGCAGTACTTC. The encoded protein is CASSPAGGYEQYF. The chain couples TRBV11-2 to TRBJ2-7; 9 nucleotides align to TRBD2. Germline V lookup: CDR1 SGHAT, CDR2 FQNNGV. CDR3 length: 13 residues. Losses at the gene ends were 8 bases for V and 3 bases for J; bases not matched to a gene: 5.

CDR3 nucleotide sequence: TGTGCCAGCAGCCCCGATGATAGCGGGGGATACAATGAGCAGTTCTTC. Translated, it gives CASSPDDSGGYNEQFF. The rearrangement joins TRBV7-7 to TRBJ2-1; 9 nucleotides line up with TRBD2. The junction had 9 bases not matched to a gene; V was cut back by 5 bases and J by 4 bases. Per the germline V gene, CDR1 is SSHAT and CDR2 is FNYEAQ (reference sequence). The CDR3 is 16 residues long.

This clone was picked up a small number of times. The chain carries TRBV5-6 and TRBJ2-1; the match to TRBD2 covers 8 bases. Trimming at V came to 4 bases and at J to 7 bases, leaving 22 bases not matched to a gene. This CDR3 comprises 19 residues. Germline CDR1 SGHDT, CDR2 YYEEEE. Here the CDR3 reads CASSEGWGAGTRLKNEQFF. As DNA, the CDR3 is TGTGCCAGCAGCGAAGGATGGGGCGCCGGGACTAGGCTCAAAAATGAGCAGTTCTTC.

This clone occurred a few times. J is TRBJ2-7 and V is TRBV6-9; D is ambiguous. Germline lookup yields CDR1 MNHGY and CDR2 SVAAGI. Trimming stripped 6 bases from V and 3 bases from J, with 3 bases between. CDR3 length: 10 residues. CDR3 residues: CASSYYEQYF. The CDR3 bases are TGTGCCAGCAGCTACTACGAGCAGTACTTC.

The chain joins TRBV7-8 to TRBJ1-2; a possible D gene is TRBD1 (5 bases). The CDR3 consists of 13 residues. CDR1 is SGHVS, CDR2 FQNEAQ, per germline. V lost 1 base, J lost 3 bases, and 6 bases lay in between. The CDR3 loop is CASSLVTDYGYTF. The CDR3 DNA reads as TGTGCCAGCAGCTTAGTGACAGACTATGGCTACACCTTC.

This clone turned up a few times. The chain is built from TRBV28 and TRBJ1-1; D remains ambiguous. Trimming took off 6 bases at V and 1 base at J, with 15 bases between the two ends. This CDR3 spans 15 amino acids. Germline V CDR1 and CDR2: MDHEN, SYDVKM. This CDR3 is CASSHGGPKNTEAFF. In DNA, the CDR3 is TGTGCCAGCAGCCACGGAGGGCCAAAGAACACTGAAGCTTTCTTT.

V is TRBV7-9 and J is TRBJ1-5; the match to TRBD1 covers 8 bases. CDR3 length: 14 amino acids. Germline CDR1 reads SEHNR; CDR2 reads FQNEAQ (reference sequence). V shed 4 bases and J 6 bases; nucleotides not matched to a gene: 5. The CDR3 loop reads CASSSQGASQPQHF. CDR3 nucleotides: TGTGCCAGCAGCTCCCAGGGGGCGAGTCAGCCCCAGCATTTT.

The chain combines TRBV4-3 with TRBJ1-2; TRBD1 matches 7 bases. The germline V gene encodes CDR1 LGHNA and CDR2 YSLEER. V lost 1 base to trimming and J lost 5 bases; unmatched junction nucleotides: 7. CDR3 length equals 15 residues. The CDR3 region is CASSQGRGQAYGYTF. In DNA form, the CDR3 reads TGCGCCAGCAGCCAAGGTCGAGGACAGGCTTATGGCTACACCTTC.

This rearrangement joins TRBV30 to TRBJ1-5; TRBD1 might be the D (6 bases). V lost 1 base and J 13 bases, leaving 17 bases between the germline ends. This CDR3 spans 13 amino acids. CDR1 and CDR2 from the germline V gene are GTSNPN and SVGIG (reference sequence). In nucleotides, the CDR3 is TGTGCCTGGAGTGACACGGGGGGCCGCGGGCAGCATTTT. Residues: CAWSDTGGRGQHF.

The CDR3 spells CASSQDRRGVGELFF. CDR3 coding DNA: TGTGCCAGCAGCCAAGATCGTCGGGGGGTAGGGGAGCTGTTTTTT. The chain employs TRBV4-2 and TRBJ2-2; 7 nucleotides agree with TRBD2. This CDR3 is built from 15 residues. J was trimmed by 8 bases and V by 0 bases; bases with no gene match: 6. Germline V lookup: CDR1 LGHNA, CDR2 YNFKEQ.

The rearrangement uses TRBV7-9 and TRBJ2-5; D might be TRBD2 (5 bases). This CDR3 has 13 amino acids. Germline V CDR1 and CDR2: SEHNR, FQNEAQ (reference sequence). V was trimmed by 6 bases and J by 5 bases, leaving 13 bases between them. CDR3 loop: CASRDPSSETQYF. The CDR3 DNA reads as TGTGCCAGCAGGGACCCTAGCTCGGAGACCCAGTACTTC.

The chain carries TRBV6-1 and TRBJ1-6; D ambiguous. The CDR3 extends over 17 amino acids. V shed 2 bases and J shed 0 bases, with 11 bases lying between them. Germline CDR1 and CDR2: MNHNS and SASEGT. In nucleotides, the CDR3 is TGTGCCAGCAGTGAAAGGCGGGCGAGCTCCTATAATTCACCCCTCCACTTT. Protein sequence: CASSERRASSYNSPLHF.

This clone was counted only a few times. This sequence joins TRBV5-1 and TRBJ1-5, with D possibly being TRBD1 (5 bases). Germline V CDR1 and CDR2: SGHRS, YFSETQ. Trimming stripped 0 bases from V and 1 base from J, with 14 bases between. This CDR3 is built from 17 residues. CDR3 coding DNA: TGCGCCAGCAGCTTGGTTGGGAGGGGAGACAGCAATCAGCCCCAGCATTTT. Encoded protein: CASSLVGRGDSNQPQHF.

This chain joins TRBV30 and TRBJ2-7; 8 bases are shared with TRBD1. The CDR3 is 13 amino acids. Germline CDR1 GTSNPN, CDR2 SVGIG (reference sequence). The ends lost 4 bases at V and 3 bases at J; junction bases unmatched: 5. The CDR3 region has the DNA TGTGCCTGGAATGGACAGGGTGGCTACGAGCAGTACTTC. It translates to CAWNGQGGYEQYF.